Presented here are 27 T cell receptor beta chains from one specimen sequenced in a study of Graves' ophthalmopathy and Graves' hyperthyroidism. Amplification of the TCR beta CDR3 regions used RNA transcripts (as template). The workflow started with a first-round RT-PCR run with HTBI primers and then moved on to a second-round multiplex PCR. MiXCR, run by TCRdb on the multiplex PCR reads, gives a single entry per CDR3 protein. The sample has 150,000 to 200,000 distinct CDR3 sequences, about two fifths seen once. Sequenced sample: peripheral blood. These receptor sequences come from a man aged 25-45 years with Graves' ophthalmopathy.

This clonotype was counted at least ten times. The CDR3 here is CASSPNKGETQYF. The CDR3 region has the DNA TGTGCCAGCAGCCCCAATAAAGGAGAGACCCAGTACTTC. The J gene is TRBJ2-5, the V gene TRBV11-2, with no clear D. CDR3 size: 13 residues. Germline lookup yields CDR1 SGHAT and CDR2 FQNNGV. V was shortened by 5 bases and J by 4 bases, with 11 bases between the two germline ends.

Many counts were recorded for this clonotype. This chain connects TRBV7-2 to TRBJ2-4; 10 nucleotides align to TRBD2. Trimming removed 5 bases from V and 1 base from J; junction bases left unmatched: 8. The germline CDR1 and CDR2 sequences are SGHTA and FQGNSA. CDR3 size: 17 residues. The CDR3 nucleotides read TGTGCCAGCAGCCCATTAGCGGGAGGCGGTGCCAAAAACATTCAGTACTTC. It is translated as CASSPLAGGGAKNIQYF.

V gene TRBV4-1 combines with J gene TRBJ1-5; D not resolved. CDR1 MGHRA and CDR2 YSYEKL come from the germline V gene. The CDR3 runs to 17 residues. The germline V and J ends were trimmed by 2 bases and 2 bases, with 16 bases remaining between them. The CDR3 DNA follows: TGCGCCAGCAGCCAACGAACCGCAGCGGTCGGCAATCAGCCCCAGCATTTT. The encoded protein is CASSQRTAAVGNQPQHF.

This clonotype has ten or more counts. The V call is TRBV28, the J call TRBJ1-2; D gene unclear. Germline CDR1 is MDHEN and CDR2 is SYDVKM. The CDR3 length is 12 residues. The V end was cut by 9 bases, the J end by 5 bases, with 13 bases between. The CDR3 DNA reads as TGTGCCAGTACCGGTTTTGGTTATGGCTACACCTTC. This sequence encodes CASTGFGYGYTF.

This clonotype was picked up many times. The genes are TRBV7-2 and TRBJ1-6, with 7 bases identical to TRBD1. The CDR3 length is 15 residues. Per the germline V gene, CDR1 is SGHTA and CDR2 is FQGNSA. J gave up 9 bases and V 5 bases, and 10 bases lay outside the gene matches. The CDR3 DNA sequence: TGTGCCAGCAGCCCCCAGACAGGGCTTGGTTCACCCCTCCACTTT. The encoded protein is CASSPQTGLGSPLHF.

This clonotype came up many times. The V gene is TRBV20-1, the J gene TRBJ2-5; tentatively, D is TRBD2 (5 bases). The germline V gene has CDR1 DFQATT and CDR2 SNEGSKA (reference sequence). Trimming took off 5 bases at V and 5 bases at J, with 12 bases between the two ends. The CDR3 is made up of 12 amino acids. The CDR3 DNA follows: TGCAGTGCTCAGAGCGGTGGGGAGACCCAGTACTTC. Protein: CSAQSGGETQYF.

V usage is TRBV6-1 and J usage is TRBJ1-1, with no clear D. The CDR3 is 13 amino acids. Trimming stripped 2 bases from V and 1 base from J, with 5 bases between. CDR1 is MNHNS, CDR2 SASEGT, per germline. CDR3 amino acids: CASSEYPNTEAFF. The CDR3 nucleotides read TGTGCCAGCAGTGAATACCCGAACACTGAAGCTTTCTTT.

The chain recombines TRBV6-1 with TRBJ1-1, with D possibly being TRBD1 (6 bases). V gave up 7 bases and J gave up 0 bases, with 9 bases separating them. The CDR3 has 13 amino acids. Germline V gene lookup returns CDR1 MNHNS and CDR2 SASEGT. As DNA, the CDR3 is TGTGCCAGCACAGGGGAAATGAACACTGAAGCTTTCTTT. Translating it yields CASTGEMNTEAFF.

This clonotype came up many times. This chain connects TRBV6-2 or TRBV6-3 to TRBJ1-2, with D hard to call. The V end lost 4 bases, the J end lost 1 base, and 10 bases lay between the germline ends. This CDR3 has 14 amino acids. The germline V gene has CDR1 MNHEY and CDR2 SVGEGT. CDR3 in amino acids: CASSSGGSNYGYTF. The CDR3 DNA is TGTGCCAGCAGTTCGGGTGGCAGTAACTATGGCTACACCTTC.

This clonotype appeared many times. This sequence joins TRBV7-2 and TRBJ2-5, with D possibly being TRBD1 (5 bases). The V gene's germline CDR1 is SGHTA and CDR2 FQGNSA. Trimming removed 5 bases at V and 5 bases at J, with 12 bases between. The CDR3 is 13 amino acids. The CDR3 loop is CASSPGLRETQYF. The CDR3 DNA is TGTGCCAGCAGCCCAGGGTTAAGGGAGACCCAGTACTTC. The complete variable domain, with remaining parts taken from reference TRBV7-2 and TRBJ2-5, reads GAGVSQSPSNKVTEKGKDVELRCDPISGHTALYWYRQSLGQGLEFLIYFQGNSAPDKSGLPSDRFSAERTGGSVSTLTIQRTQQEDSAVYLCASSPGLRETQYFGPGTRLLVL.

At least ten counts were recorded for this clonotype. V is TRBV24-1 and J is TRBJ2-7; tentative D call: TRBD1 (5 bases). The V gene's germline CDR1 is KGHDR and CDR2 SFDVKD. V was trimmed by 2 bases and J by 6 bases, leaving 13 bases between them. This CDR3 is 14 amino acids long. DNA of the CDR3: TGTGCCACCAGTGATTCAGGGCTTAATGGCGAGCAGTACTTC. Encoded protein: CATSDSGLNGEQYF.

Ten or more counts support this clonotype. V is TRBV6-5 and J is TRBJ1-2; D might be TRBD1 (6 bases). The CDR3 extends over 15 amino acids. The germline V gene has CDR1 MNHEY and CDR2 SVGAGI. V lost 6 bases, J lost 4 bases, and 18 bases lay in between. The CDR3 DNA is TGTGCCAGCAGGCAACTCCGGGGGGCGAGCTATGGCTACACCTTC. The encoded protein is CASRQLRGASYGYTF.

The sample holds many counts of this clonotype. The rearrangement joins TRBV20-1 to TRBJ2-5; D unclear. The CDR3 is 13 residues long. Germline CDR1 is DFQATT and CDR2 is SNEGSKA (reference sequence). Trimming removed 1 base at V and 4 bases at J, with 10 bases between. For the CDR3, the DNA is TGCAGTGCTAGAGTTGCCGGCGGAGAGACCCAGTACTTC. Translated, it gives CSARVAGGETQYF.

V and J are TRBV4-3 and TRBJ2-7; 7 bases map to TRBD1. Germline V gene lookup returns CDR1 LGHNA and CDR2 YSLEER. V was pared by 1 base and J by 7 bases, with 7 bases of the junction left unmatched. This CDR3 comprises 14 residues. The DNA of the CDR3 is TGCGCCAGCAGCCAAGGACAGGGAGTAGGGGAGCAGTACTTC. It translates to CASSQGQGVGEQYF.

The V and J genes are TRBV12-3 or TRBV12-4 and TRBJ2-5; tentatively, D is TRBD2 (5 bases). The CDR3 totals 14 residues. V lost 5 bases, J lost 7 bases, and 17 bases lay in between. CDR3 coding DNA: TGTGCCAGCAGTCCCGACACTCAGAGCGGGACCCAGTACTTC. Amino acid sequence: CASSPDTQSGTQYF.

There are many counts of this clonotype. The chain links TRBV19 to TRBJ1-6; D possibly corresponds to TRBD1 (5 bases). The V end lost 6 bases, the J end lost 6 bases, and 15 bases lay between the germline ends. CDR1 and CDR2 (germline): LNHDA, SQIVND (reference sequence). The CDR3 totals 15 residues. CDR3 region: CASSVGGTSNSPLHF. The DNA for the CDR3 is TGTGCCAGTAGCGTGGGGGGGACGTCTAATTCACCCCTCCACTTT.

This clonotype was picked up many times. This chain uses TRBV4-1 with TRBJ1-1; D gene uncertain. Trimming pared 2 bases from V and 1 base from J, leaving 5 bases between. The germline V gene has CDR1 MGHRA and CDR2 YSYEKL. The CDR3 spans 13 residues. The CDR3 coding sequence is TGCGCCAGCAGCCAATTAAGGAACACTGAAGCTTTCTTT. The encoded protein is CASSQLRNTEAFF.

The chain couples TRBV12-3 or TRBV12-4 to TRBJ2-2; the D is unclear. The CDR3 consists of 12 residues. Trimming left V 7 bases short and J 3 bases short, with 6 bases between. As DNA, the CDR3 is TGTGCCAGCACCAAATACACCGGGGAGCTGTTTTTT. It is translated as CASTKYTGELFF.

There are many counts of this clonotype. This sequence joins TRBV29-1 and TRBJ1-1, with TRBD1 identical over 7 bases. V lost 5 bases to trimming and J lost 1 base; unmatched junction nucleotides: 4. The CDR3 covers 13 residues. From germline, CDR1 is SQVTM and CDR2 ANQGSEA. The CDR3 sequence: CSVQGQRNTEAFF. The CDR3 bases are TGCAGCGTTCAGGGACAGAGGAACACTGAAGCTTTCTTT.

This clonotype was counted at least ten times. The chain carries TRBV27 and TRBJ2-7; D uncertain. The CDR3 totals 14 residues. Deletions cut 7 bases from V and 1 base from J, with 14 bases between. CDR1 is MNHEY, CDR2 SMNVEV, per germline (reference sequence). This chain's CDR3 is CASNWLGRSYEQYF. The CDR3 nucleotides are TGTGCCAGCAACTGGTTGGGAAGGTCCTACGAGCAGTACTTC.

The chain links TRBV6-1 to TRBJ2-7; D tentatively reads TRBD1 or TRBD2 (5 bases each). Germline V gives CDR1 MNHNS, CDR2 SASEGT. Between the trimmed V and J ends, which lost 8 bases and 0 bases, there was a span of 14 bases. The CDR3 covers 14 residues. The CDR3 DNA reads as TGTGCCAGCGGTCGGGGACGGAGCTCCTACGAGCAGTACTTC. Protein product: CASGRGRSSYEQYF.

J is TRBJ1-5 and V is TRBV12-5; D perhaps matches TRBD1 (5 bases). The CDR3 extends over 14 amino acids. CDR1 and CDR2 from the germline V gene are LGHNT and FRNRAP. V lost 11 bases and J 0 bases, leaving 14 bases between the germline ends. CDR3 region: CASTRGDSNQPQHF. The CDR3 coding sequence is TGTGCTTCAACACGGGGCGATAGCAATCAGCCCCAGCATTTT.

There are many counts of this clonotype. CDR3 nucleotides: TGTGCCAGCAGCGTAGGAGGGGGGACAGGGTTCTACGAGCAGTACTTC. It is translated as CASSVGGGTGFYEQYF. The chain employs TRBV9 and TRBJ2-7, with 9 bases lining up with TRBD1. The CDR3 runs to 16 residues. The trim removed 0 bases at V and 3 bases at J, leaving 7 bases unmatched. In germline, CDR1 is SGDLS, CDR2 YYNGEE.

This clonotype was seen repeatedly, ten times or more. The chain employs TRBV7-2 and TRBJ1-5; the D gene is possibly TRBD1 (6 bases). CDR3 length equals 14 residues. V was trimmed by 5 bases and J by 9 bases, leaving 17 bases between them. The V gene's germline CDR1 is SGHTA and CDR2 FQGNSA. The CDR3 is CASSRARGGSPQHF. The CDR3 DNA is TGTGCCAGCAGCCGAGCCAGGGGTGGATCGCCCCAGCATTTT.

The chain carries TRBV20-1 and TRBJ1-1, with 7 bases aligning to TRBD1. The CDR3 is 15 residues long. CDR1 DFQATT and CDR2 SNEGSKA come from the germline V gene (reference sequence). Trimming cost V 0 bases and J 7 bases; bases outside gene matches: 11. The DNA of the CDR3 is TGCAGTGCTAGAGATGCGCGGACAGGCGTGTATGAAGCTTTCTTT. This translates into CSARDARTGVYEAFF.

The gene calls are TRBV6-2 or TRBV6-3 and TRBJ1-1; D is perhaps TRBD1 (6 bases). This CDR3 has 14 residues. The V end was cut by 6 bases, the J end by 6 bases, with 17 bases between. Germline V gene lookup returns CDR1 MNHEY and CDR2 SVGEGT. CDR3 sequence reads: CASSLGGARAEAFF. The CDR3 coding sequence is TGTGCCAGCAGCCTGGGGGGGGCGAGGGCTGAAGCTTTCTTT.

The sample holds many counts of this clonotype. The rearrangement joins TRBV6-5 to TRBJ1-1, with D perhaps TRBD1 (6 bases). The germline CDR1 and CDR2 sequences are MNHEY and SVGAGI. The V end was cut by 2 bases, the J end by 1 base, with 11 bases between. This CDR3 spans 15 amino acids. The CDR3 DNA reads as TGTGCCAGCAGTTACGACAGGCGGCAGAACACTGAAGCTTTCTTT. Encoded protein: CASSYDRRQNTEAFF.